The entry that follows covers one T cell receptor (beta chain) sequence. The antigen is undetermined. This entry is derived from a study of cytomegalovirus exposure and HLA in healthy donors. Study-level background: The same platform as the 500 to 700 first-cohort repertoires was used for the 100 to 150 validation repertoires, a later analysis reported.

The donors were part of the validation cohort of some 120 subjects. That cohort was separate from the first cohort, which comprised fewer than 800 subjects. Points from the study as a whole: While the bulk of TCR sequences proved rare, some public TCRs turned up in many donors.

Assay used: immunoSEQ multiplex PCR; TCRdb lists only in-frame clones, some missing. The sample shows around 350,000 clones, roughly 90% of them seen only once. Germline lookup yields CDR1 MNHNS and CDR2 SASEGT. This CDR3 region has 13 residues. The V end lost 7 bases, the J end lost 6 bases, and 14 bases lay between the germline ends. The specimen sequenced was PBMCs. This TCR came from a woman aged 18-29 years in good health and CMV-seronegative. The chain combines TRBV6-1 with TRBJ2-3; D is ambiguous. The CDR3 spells CASTLRSMDTQYF. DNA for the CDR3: TGTGCCAGCACCTTGCGGTCCATGGATACGCAGTATTTT.